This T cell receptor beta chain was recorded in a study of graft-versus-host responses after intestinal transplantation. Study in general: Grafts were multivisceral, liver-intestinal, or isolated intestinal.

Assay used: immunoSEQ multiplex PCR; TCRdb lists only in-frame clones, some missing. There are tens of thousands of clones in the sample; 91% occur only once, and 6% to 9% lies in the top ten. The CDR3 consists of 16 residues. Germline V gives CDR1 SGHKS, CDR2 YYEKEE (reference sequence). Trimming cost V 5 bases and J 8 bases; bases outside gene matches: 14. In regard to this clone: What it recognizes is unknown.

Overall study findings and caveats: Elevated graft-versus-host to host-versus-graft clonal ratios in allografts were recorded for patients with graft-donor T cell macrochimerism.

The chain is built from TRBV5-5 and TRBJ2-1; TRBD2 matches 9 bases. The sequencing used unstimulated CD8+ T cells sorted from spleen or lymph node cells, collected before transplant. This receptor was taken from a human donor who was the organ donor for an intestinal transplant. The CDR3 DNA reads TGTGCCAGCAGAGACGATAGCGGGAGCGTTATCGATGAGCAGTTCTTC. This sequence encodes CASRDDSGSVIDEQFF.